This TCR beta chain was sequenced for a study of CD8 T cells in Susac syndrome. Findings of the study overall: Acknowledgment was made by the study that its TCR sequencing and HLA analysis involved a relatively small number of individuals.

Concerning this clonotype: No antigen is known for it.

RNA amounts of roughly 0.45 to 1 ug underwent reverse transcription with random hexamers. TCR beta CDR3 was amplified by immunoSEQ multiplex PCR. This amplification extended across 54 Vbeta and 13 Jbeta segments. Using its own MiXCR run on the immunoSEQ multiplex PCR reads, TCRdb lists one record per CDR3 protein. There are about 300,000 distinct CDR3 sequences in the sample; 75% to 85% occur only once, and around 0.2% lies in the top ten. In the multiple sclerosis control group, patients were treatment-naive and had stable or active relapsing-remitting disease. TEMRA cells were FACS-enriched and CD8+ and CD4+ T cells negatively isolated. Looked up from germline, CDR1 is MDHEN and CDR2 is SYDVKM. Trimming took 5 bases from V and 4 from J; bases not matched to a gene: 13. This CDR3 contains 18 residues.

The chain is built from TRBV28 and TRBJ2-1, with TRBD2 matching over 11 bases. The clonotype was recovered from a human donor with multiple sclerosis. The sample taken for sequencing was CD8+ T cells from PBMCs. The CDR3 sequence: CASSQSGIAGGPYNEQFF. As DNA, the CDR3 is TGTGCCAGCAGTCAATCAGGAATAGCGGGAGGGCCTTACAATGAGCAGTTCTTC.